The present T cell receptor beta chain was sequenced within a study of identical twins. Study-wide results and caveats: It was out-of-frame TCR alpha sharing in monozygotic twins that models underestimated.

CDR1 and CDR2 from the germline V gene are SGHDT and YYEEEE. The CDR3 runs to 15 residues. V lost 0 bases and J lost 3, with 11 bases in between. TCRdb analysed the 5' RACE reads with MiXCR anew, one entry per CDR3 protein. The table includes about 790,000 distinct CDR3 sequences, 15% to 20% detected once. A few counts support this clonotype. Its cognate antigen is unknown. These data were likewise used in another study, on T cells expressing NK-cell markers. According to that study: HCMV seropositivity characterized most of the eight sequenced donors, and seronegativity one.

Sequenced: PBMCs. This sequence joins TRBV5-6 and TRBJ2-3, with D possibly being TRBD1 (6 bases). The TCR originated in a woman between 18 and 29 years old in good health. CDR3 sequence (DNA): TGTGCCAGCAGCTTGGACCAGGGGTGGACAGATACGCAGTATTTT. Protein sequence: CASSLDQGWTDTQYF.